The next 10 T cell receptor beta chains were all read from a single sample in a study of blood T cell repertoires in COVID-19 (dated by TCRdb to about 2020). The library was generated by the immunoSEQ multiplex PCR assay. Held by TCRdb, this immuneACCESS table contains in-frame sequences only and omits some clones. Under half of the omission traces to an unresolved V gene where checked; the cause of the rest is unknown. The sample yields 98,000 or so clones; roughly 80% were counted once. The top ten constitute about 3.6% of the sample. The sequencing input was peripheral blood. These receptors were obtained from a woman of 80 years or more with active or convalescent COVID-19.

The chain links TRBV5-1 to TRBJ2-7, with a weak D call TRBD2 (6 bases). The CDR3 sequence is 16 residues long. V dropped 0 bases and J dropped 2 bases, with 15 bases sitting between them. Germline V lookup: CDR1 SGHRS, CDR2 YFSETQ. The CDR3 sequence: CASSLESGSNPYEQYF. The DNA of the CDR3 is TGCGCCAGCAGCTTGGAGTCCGGGAGTAACCCCTACGAGCAGTACTTC.

V and J are TRBV28 and TRBJ2-5; 7 positions match TRBD1. This CDR3 comprises 15 residues. The germline V gene encodes CDR1 MDHEN and CDR2 SYDVKM. V lost 2 bases to trimming and J lost 5 bases; unmatched junction nucleotides: 8. The CDR3 sequence is CASSLQQGQRETQYF. In DNA, the CDR3 is TGTGCCAGCAGTTTACAGCAGGGACAGCGGGAGACCCAGTACTTC.

This chain uses TRBV19 with TRBJ2-1; 13 bases fit TRBD2. CDR3 length: 18 amino acids. J was trimmed by 4 bases and V by 0 bases; bases with no gene match: 6. Germline V gene data show CDR1 as LNHDA and CDR2 as SQIVND (reference sequence). The CDR3 is CASSIDRPLAGGYNEQFF. DNA of the CDR3: TGTGCCAGTAGTATAGATCGTCCACTAGCGGGAGGGTACAATGAGCAGTTCTTC.

This chain connects TRBV5-1 to TRBJ2-1, with 9 bases aligning to TRBD1. With 2 bases clipped from V and 4 bases from J, the junction kept 4 bases outside the gene matches. CDR3 length equals 15 residues. Germline V gene lookup returns CDR1 SGHRS and CDR2 YFSETQ. CDR3 DNA: TGCGCCAGCAGCTTAGGCGGGACAGGGTACAATGAGCAGTTCTTC. It yields the protein CASSLGGTGYNEQFF.

The rearrangement uses TRBV4-3 and TRBJ1-5; D perhaps matches TRBD1 (5 bases). Germline V gives CDR1 LGHNA, CDR2 YSLEER. V lost 0 bases to trimming and J lost 2 bases, with 14 bases between them. This CDR3 region has 17 residues. The CDR3 sequence is CASSQEAGGFGNQPQHF. The CDR3 region has the DNA TGCGCCAGCAGCCAAGAGGCCGGGGGGTTTGGCAATCAGCCCCAGCATTTT.

The J gene is TRBJ1-5, the V gene TRBV6-4; D unresolved. The V end was cut by 3 bases, the J end by 2 bases, with 11 bases between. The length of the CDR3 is 15 residues. The germline V gene has CDR1 MRHNA and CDR2 SNTAGT. The chain's CDR3 is CASSEGPGGNQPQHF. CDR3 coding DNA: TGTGCCAGCAGTGAAGGACCGGGAGGCAATCAGCCCCAGCATTTT.

The genes are TRBV18 and TRBJ1-2; 11 bases align to TRBD1. The length of the CDR3 is 14 residues. V trimming: 2 bases; J trimming: 7 bases; junction bases outside the gene matches: 3. Germline CDR1 KGHSH, CDR2 LQKENI. DNA for the CDR3: TGTGCCAGCTCACCAGGGACAGGGGGTGGTGGCTACACCTTC. Its protein product is CASSPGTGGGGYTF.

This clone was found a few times. V and J are TRBV6-2 or TRBV6-3 and TRBJ2-5; 11 bases are a match to TRBD2. CDR1 and CDR2 from the germline V gene are MNHEY and SVGEGT. This CDR3 has 20 amino acids. The V gene end was trimmed by 2 bases and the J gene end by 5 bases; junction bases not matched to a gene: 19. CDR3 nucleotide sequence: TGTGCCAGCAGTTACCGCAGGGAGCCCTCGACTAGCGGGAATAGGGAGACCCAGTACTTC. Encoded protein: CASSYRREPSTSGNRETQYF.

This sequence joins TRBV29-1 and TRBJ2-7; 11 bases match TRBD2. V was pared by 8 bases and J by 7 bases, with 13 bases of the junction left unmatched. The CDR3 is 14 amino acids. CDR1 is SQVTM, CDR2 ANQGSEA, per germline. For the CDR3, the DNA is TGCAGCACCAGACTAGCGGGGAACAGCGGGGAGCAGTACTTC. Encoded protein: CSTRLAGNSGEQYF.

The chain employs TRBV5-1 and TRBJ1-2; 8 nucleotides agree with TRBD1. V dropped 3 bases and J dropped 7; count of bases not matched to a gene: 14. The CDR3 contains 16 residues. Germline V CDR1 and CDR2: SGHRS, YFSETQ. CDR3 protein: CASSSTGGQGLGGYTF. For the CDR3, the DNA is TGCGCCAGCAGCTCCACCGGAGGACAGGGCCTAGGTGGCTACACCTTC.